Described below is a single T cell receptor (beta chain) sequence and its context. TCRdb reprocessed the PCR reads with MiXCR, giving one entry per CDR3 protein. The table shows approximately 10,000 distinct CDR3 sequences, with 55% to 75% occurring only once. The entry originates in a study of tumor-infiltrating lymphocytes in oesophageal squamous cell carcinoma. The CDR3 is 17 amino acids. Germline CDR1 ENHRY, CDR2 SYGVKD. The sequence derives from a female donor with esophageal squamous cell carcinoma. The rearrangement uses TRBV10-3 and TRBJ2-7; TRBD1 agrees at 9 bases. The J call is uncertain, as TRBJ2-5 better fits the DNA end. Sequences were obtained from esophageal tumor tissue. CDR3 region: CAISDSILQGARETQYF. CDR3 DNA sequence: TGTGCCATCAGTGATAGCATACTACAGGGGGCGAGAGAGACCCAGTACTTC.